Listed below are T cell receptor beta chains from one sample, sequenced in a study of T cell responses to AZD1222 COVID-19 vaccine. TCRdb's table, derived via immunoSEQ multiplex PCR, lists solely in-frame clones and lacks some. Among around 200,000 clones listed, around 94% were seen once. The sample here was peripheral blood, taken 28 days after the second AZD1222 dose. These receptors were collected from an adult who received the AZD1222 COVID-19 vaccine. Both conserved end residues are part of each CDR3.

TRBJ1-5	TRBV28	CASSPAGGNNQPQHF
TRBJ1-1	TRBV5-1	CASSAYRGPGTEAFF
TRBJ1-2	TRBV4-3	CASSQVGRGSGYTF
TRBJ2-2	TRBV19	CASSIGTVAGELFF
TRBJ2-3	TRBV9	CASSVGSGGSDTQYF
TRBJ2-1	TRBV28	CASSRGGPRLDEQFF
TRBJ2-5	TRBV30	CAWSEGTSGRETQYF
TRBJ2-5	TRBV20-1	CSARTQETQYF
TRBJ1-5	TRBV5-5	CASSLYSGTYSNQPQHF
TRBJ1-4	TRBV19	CGGKGGEKLFF
TRBJ2-2	TRBV27	CASSLSRPGELFF
TRBJ2-3	TRBV9	CASSLSGAGSPGTDTQYF
TRBJ2-1	TRBV7-3	CASSATVAGGLNEQFF
.	TRBV7-9	CASSRGGTAELFF
TRBJ1-1	TRBV2	CASSWTGDTEAFF
TRBJ2-5	TRBV4-1	CASSQDFRVYQETQYF
TRBJ2-1	TRBV19	CASSILGTGLGEQFF
TRBJ2-7	TRBV19	CASSPRDRGLSSYEQYF
TRBJ2-4	TRBV5-4	CASSLTPPKNIQYF
TRBJ2-4	TRBV3-1/TRBV3-2	CASSQDSLAKNIQYF
TRBJ1-2	TRBV30	CAWSVGSLTPNYGYTF
TRBJ2-1	TRBV6-5	CASSYSTASGIEQFF
TRBJ2-1	TRBV4-3	CASSQDFKWGGYNEQFF
TRBJ2-4	TRBV5-5	CASSLRGQAAKNIQYF
TRBJ1-1	TRBV29-1	CSVGVMNTEAFF
TRBJ1-2	TRBV19	CASSPVRDRNGYTF
TRBJ1-1	TRBV18	CASSPSQVNTEAFF
TRBJ1-1	TRBV28	CASSLGGDTEAFF
TRBJ2-7	TRBV19	CASSHPGSSYEQYF
TRBJ1-4	TRBV2	CASRPGQGEKLFF
TRBJ1-5	TRBV6-5	CATGKRSNQPQHF
TRBJ2-7	TRBV2	CARGSGLAASKEQYF
TRBJ2-2	TRBV9	CASSVGIEGELFF
TRBJ2-2	TRBV27	CASKLDYSTGELFF
TRBJ2-3	TRBV7-3	CASSLTLSTGSVTDTQYF
TRBJ1-1	TRBV27	CASRKQGTEAFF
TRBJ1-4	TRBV4-1	CASSQEIGTVNEKLFF
TRBJ1-1	TRBV6-5	CASSWWGNTEAFF
TRBJ1-5	TRBV29-1	CSVTDYSNQPQHF
TRBJ1-1	TRBV28	CASSLWPGGAEAFF
TRBJ2-5	TRBV7-3	CASSFDREETQYF
TRBJ2-7	TRBV11-2	CASSFSGRALPYEQYF
TRBJ2-1	TRBV28	CASSLQGSGLHNEQFF
TRBJ1-2	TRBV4-3	CASSRGFSYGYTF
TRBJ2-1	TRBV5-1	CASSLPLREISYNEQFF
TRBJ1-2	TRBV29-1	CSVGWGPDYGYTF
TRBJ2-2	TRBV11-2	CASSFTANTGELFF
TRBJ1-6	TRBV30	CAWKYGGSSPLHF
TRBJ1-5	TRBV2	CASSVRRYSNQPQHF
TRBJ2-7	TRBV7-9	CASSLMDYEQYF